Following are 9 T cell receptor beta chains from one sample sequenced in a study of PD-1 blockade in mismatch repair-deficient tumors. The repertoire was sequenced with immunoSEQ multiplex PCR; TCRdb's copy has only in-frame clones and lacks some. Here the sample spans around 100,000 clones, over 65% being singletons. The input for sequencing was peripheral blood, taken about 36 weeks after starting pembrolizumab. These receptors all come from an adult with mismatch repair-deficient cancer.

This clone came up once. V gene TRBV28 combines with J gene TRBJ1-4; D might be TRBD1 (5 bases). Germline lookup yields CDR1 MDHEN and CDR2 SYDVKM. V shed 9 bases and J shed 5 bases, with 16 bases lying between them. The CDR3 contains 14 residues. In DNA form, the CDR3 reads TGTGCCAGTAGAATAGGGGTCGCCAATGAAAAACTGTTTTTT. Amino acid sequence: CASRIGVANEKLFF.

With regard to this clone: Other DNA sequences of this sample code for an identical CDR3. This chain joins TRBV7-9 and TRBJ1-2, with TRBD1 matching over 7 bases. Per germline, CDR1 SEHNR and CDR2 FQNEAQ (reference sequence). The CDR3 is made up of 16 amino acids. V lost 4 bases, J lost 5 bases, and 13 bases stayed unmatched. The CDR3 nucleotides read TGTGCCAGCAGCTCCAGCTCACAGGGGAAGTTTTATGGCTACACCTTC. This translates into CASSSSSQGKFYGYTF. The full variable domain, completed using reference TRBV7-9 and TRBJ1-2, is DTGVSQNPRHKITKRGQNVTFRCDPISEHNRLYWYRQTLGQGPEFLTYFQNEAQLEKSRLLSDRFSAERPKGSFSTLEIQRTEQGDSAMYLCASSSSSQGKFYGYTFGSGTRLTVV.

This chain links TRBV7-2 with TRBJ2-1, with 7 bases aligning to TRBD2. After removal of 3 bases from V and 2 bases from J, the junction contained 4 bases not matched to a gene. Germline CDR1 SGHTA, CDR2 FQGNSA. This CDR3 has 15 residues. DNA of the CDR3: TGTGCCAGCAGCTTGTCTAGCGGCACCTACAATGAGCAGTTCTTC. Translation gives CASSLSSGTYNEQFF.

This chain uses TRBV7-2 with TRBJ1-1; D is uncertain. Germline loops: CDR1 SGHTA, CDR2 FQGNSA. V lost 2 bases to trimming and J lost 1 base, with 20 bases between them. CDR3 length equals 18 residues. In DNA, the CDR3 is TGTGCCAGCAGCTTAACTACAGACGACGCCGGGTGGAACACTGAAGCTTTCTTT. Encoded protein: CASSLTTDDAGWNTEAFF.

The V call is TRBV11-2, the J call TRBJ2-7; D might be TRBD2 (6 bases). The CDR3 runs 16 residues. V lost 5 bases, J lost 6 bases, and 23 bases lay in between. The germline V gene encodes CDR1 SGHAT and CDR2 FQNNGV. The CDR3 spells CASSREMGTLTGEQYF. CDR3 nucleotide sequence: TGTGCCAGCAGCCGTGAGATGGGGACTTTAACGGGCGAGCAGTACTTC.

Written as DNA, the CDR3 is TGTGCCAGTAGTTATCATGCCAGGGACATTAATGAAAAACTGTTTTTT. Amino acids: CASSYHARDINEKLFF. The V gene is TRBV19, the J gene TRBJ1-4, with D possibly matching TRBD1 (6 bases). This CDR3 has 16 residues. From germline, CDR1 is LNHDA and CDR2 SQIVND (reference sequence). Trimming removed 5 bases from V and 4 bases from J, with 17 bases in between.

The gene calls are TRBV6-5 and TRBJ1-1; no clear D. The ends were cut back, 6 bases at V and 0 bases at J, with 5 bases in the middle. This CDR3 has 12 residues. CDR1 is MNHEY and CDR2 is SVGAGI in the germline V gene. The DNA of the CDR3 is TGTGCCAGCAGGACCTTGAACACTGAAGCTTTCTTT. It is translated as CASRTLNTEAFF.

This rearrangement joins TRBV27 to TRBJ2-6; D remains ambiguous. The length of the CDR3 is 15 residues. The V end lost 9 bases, the J end lost 2 bases, and 14 bases lay between the germline ends. The germline gives CDR1 MNHEY, CDR2 SMNVEV (reference sequence). The CDR3 spells CASGSLRPGANVLTF. CDR3 sequence (DNA): TGTGCCAGTGGATCCCTTCGGCCTGGGGCCAACGTCCTGACTTTC.

The chain employs TRBV19 and TRBJ2-3, with TRBD2 matching 7 bases. Germline trimming cut 7 bases from V and 6 bases from J; bases unmatched to any gene: 19. Germline-derived CDR1 and CDR2 are LNHDA and SQIVND (reference sequence). The CDR3 runs 17 residues. CDR3 amino acids: CASKEVGGGPDLDTQYF. The CDR3 nucleotides read TGTGCCAGTAAAGAGGTCGGGGGAGGGCCGGACTTGGATACGCAGTATTTT.